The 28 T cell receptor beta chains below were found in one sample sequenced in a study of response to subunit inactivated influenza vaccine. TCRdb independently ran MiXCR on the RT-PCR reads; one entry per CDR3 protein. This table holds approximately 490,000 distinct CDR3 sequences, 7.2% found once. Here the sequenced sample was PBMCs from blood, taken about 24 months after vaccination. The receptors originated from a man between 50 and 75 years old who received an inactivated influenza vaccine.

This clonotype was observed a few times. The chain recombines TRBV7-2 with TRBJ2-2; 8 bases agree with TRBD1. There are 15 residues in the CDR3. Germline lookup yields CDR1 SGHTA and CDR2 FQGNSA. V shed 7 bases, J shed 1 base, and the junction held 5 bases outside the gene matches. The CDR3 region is CASTRGTGNTGELFF. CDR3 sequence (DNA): TGTGCCAGCACTCGGGGGACAGGGAACACCGGGGAGCTGTTTTTT.

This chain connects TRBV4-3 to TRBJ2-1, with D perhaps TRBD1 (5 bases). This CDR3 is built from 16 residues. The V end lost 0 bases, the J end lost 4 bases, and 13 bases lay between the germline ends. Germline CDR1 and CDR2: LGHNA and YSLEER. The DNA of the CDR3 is TGCGCCAGCAGCCAAGAGCCCGACAGCATATACAATGAGCAGTTCTTC. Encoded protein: CASSQEPDSIYNEQFF.

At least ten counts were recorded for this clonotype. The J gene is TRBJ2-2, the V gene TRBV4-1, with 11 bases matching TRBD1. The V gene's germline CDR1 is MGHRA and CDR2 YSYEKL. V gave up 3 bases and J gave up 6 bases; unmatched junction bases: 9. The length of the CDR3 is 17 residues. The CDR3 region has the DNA TGCGCCAGCAGCCAGACCGGGACAGGGGGTTTAGCCGGGGAGCTGTTTTTT. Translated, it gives CASSQTGTGGLAGELFF.

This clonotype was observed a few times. The DNA for the CDR3 is TGCGCCAGCCGGAGGGTTGACTCCTACGAGCAGTACTTC. Its translation is CASRRVDSYEQYF. The chain links TRBV5-1 to TRBJ2-7; maybe TRBD2 (6 bases). Germline V gene lookup returns CDR1 SGHRS and CDR2 YFSETQ. This CDR3 comprises 13 residues. The V and J ends lost 7 bases and 0 bases respectively, with 11 bases between them.

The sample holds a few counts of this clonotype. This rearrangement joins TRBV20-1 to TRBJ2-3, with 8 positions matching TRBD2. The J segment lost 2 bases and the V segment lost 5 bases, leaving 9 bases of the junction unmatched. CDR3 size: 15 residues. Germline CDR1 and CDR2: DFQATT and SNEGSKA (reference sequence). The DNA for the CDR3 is TGCAGTGCTCCTAGTAGCGGGGTCCCCACAGATACGCAGTATTTT. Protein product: CSAPSSGVPTDTQYF.

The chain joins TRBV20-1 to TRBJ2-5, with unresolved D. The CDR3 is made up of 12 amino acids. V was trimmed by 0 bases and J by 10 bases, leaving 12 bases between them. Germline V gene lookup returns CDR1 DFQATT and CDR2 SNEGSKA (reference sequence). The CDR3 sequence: CSARDLGVIQYF. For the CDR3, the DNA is TGCAGTGCTAGAGATTTAGGAGTGATCCAGTACTTC.

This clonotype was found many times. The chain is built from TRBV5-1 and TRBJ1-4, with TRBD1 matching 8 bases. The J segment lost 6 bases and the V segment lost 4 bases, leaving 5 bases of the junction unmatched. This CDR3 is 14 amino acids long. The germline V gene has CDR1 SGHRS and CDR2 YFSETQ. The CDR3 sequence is CASSDGQGYEKLFF. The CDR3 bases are TGCGCCAGCAGCGACGGACAGGGCTATGAAAAACTGTTTTTT.

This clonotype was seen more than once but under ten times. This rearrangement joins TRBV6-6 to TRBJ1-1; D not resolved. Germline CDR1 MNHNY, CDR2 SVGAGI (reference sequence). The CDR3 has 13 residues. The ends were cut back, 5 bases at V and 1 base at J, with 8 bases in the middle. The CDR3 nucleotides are TGTGCCAGCAGTAGGCAACCGAACACTGAAGCTTTCTTT. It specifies CASSRQPNTEAFF.

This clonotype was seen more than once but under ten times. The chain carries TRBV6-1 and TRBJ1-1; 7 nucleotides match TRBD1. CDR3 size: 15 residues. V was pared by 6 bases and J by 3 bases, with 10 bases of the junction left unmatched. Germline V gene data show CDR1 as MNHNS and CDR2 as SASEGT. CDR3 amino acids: CASRSPGQPHTEAFF. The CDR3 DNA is TGTGCCAGCAGATCACCGGGACAGCCTCACACTGAAGCTTTCTTT.

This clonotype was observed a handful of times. The CDR3 DNA follows: TGTGCCAGCAGTGTGGACAGGGGAGGCTACGAGCAGTACTTC. This gives the protein CASSVDRGGYEQYF. The rearrangement uses TRBV6-1 and TRBJ2-7; 9 nucleotides match TRBD1. The V gene end was trimmed by 4 bases and the J gene end by 3 bases; junction bases not matched to a gene: 4. Germline CDR1 reads MNHNS; CDR2 reads SASEGT. This CDR3 has 14 amino acids.

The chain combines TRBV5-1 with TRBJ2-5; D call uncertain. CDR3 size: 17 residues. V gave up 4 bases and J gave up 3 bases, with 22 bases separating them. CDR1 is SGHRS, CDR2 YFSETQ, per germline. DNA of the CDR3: TGCGCCAGCAGCCTAGGACCGTCTGTTACGGTCAAAGAGACCCAGTACTTC. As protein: CASSLGPSVTVKETQYF.

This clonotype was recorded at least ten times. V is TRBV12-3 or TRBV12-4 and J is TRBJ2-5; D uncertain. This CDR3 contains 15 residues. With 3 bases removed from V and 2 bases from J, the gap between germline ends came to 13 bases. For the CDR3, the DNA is TGTGCCAGCAGTTTCGGTCTGTCCATTCAAGAGACCCAGTACTTC. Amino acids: CASSFGLSIQETQYF.

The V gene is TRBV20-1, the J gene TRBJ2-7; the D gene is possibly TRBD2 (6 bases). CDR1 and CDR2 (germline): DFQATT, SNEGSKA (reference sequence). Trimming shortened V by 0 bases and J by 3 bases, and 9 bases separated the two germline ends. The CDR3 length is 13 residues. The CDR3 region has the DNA TGCAGTGCTAGAGAAACTAGCTACTACGAGCAGTACTTC. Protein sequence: CSARETSYYEQYF.

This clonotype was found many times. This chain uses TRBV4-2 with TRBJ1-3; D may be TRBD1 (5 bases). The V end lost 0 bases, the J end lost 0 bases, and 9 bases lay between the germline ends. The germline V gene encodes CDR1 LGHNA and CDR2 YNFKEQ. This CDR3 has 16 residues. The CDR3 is CASSQEPQDSGNTIYF. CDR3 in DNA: TGTGCCAGCAGCCAAGAACCACAGGACTCTGGAAACACCATATATTTT.

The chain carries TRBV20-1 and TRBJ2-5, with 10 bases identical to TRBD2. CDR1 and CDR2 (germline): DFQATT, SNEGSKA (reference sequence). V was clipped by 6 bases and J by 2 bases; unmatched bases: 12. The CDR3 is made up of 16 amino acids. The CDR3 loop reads CSARFPSGGVQETQYF. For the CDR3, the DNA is TGCAGTGCCCGGTTCCCCAGCGGGGGGGTTCAAGAGACCCAGTACTTC.

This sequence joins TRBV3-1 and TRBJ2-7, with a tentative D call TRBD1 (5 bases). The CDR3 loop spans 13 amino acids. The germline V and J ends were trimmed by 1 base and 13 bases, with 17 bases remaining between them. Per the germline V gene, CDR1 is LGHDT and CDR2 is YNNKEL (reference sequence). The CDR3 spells CASSQGYRTAEYF. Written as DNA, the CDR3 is TGTGCCAGCAGCCAAGGTTACAGGACCGCGGAATACTTC.

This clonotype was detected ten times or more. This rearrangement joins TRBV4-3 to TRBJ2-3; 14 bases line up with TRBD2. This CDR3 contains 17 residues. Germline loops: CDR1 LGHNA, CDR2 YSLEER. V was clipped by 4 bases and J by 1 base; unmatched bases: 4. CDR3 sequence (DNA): TGCGCCAGCAGCCTCCAGGGACTAGCGGGAGGCACAGATACGCAGTATTTT. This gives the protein CASSLQGLAGGTDTQYF.

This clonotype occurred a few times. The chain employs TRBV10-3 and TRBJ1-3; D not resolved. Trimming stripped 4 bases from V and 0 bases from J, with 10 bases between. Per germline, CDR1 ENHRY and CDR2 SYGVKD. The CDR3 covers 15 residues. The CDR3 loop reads CAISALGDSGNTIYF. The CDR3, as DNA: TGTGCCATCAGTGCATTGGGCGACTCTGGAAACACCATATATTTT.

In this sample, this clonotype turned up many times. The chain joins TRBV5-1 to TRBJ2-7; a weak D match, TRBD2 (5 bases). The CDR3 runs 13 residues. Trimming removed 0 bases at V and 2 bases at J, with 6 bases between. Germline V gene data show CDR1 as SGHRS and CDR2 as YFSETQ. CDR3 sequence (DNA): TGCGCCAGCAGCTTGGACGGGACCTACGAGCAGTACTTC. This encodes CASSLDGTYEQYF.

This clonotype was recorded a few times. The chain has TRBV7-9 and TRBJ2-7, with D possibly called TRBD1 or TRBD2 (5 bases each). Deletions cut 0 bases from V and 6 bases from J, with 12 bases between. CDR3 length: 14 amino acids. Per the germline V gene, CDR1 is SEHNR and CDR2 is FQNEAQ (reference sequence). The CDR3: CASSLAGPGPEQYF. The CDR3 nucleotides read TGTGCCAGCAGCTTAGCTGGACCGGGGCCCGAGCAGTACTTC.

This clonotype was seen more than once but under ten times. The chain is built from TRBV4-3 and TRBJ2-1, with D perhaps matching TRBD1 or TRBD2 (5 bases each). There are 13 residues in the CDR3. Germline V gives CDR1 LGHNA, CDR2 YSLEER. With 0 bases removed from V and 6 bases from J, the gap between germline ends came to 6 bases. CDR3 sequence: CASSQEGTNEQFF. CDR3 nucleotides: TGCGCCAGCAGCCAAGAGGGGACCAATGAGCAGTTCTTC.

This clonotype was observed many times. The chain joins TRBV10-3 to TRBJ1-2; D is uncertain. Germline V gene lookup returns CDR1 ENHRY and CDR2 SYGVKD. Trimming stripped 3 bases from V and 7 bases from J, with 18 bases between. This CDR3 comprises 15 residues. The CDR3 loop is CAISERSARDSGYTF. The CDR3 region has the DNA TGTGCCATCAGTGAAAGGTCGGCGAGAGACTCTGGCTACACCTTC.

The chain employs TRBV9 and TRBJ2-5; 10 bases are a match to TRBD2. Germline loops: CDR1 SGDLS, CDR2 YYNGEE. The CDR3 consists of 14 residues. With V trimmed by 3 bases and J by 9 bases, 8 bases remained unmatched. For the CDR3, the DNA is TGTGCCAGCAGCGGAGGGAAAGCGGGGGGGCCCCAGTACTTC. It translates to CASSGGKAGGPQYF.

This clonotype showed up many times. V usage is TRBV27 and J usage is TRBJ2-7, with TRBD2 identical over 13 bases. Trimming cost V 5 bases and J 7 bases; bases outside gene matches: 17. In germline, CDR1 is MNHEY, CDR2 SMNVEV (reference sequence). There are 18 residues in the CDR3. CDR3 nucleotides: TGTGCCAGCAGTCTCTACCCTTCCACTAGCGGGGGGGCCCTGGAGCAGTACTTC. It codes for CASSLYPSTSGGALEQYF.

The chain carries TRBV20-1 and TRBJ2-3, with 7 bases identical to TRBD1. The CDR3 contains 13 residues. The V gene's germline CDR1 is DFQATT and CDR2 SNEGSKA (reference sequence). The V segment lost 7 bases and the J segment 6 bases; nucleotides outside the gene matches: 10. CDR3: CSVTPTGSDTQYF. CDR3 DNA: TGCAGTGTTACCCCGACAGGGTCGGATACGCAGTATTTT.

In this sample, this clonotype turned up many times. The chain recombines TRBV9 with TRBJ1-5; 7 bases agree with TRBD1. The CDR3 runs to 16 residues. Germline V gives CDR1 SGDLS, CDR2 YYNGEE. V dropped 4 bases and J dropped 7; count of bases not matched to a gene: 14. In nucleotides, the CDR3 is TGTGCCAGCAGCCCAGGGGCAGGGGGAGTGGGGCAGCCCCAGCATTTT. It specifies CASSPGAGGVGQPQHF.

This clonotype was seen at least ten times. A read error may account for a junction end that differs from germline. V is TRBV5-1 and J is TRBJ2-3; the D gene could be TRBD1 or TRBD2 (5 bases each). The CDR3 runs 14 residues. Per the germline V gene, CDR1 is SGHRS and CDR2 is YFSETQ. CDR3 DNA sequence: TGTGCCAGCAGCTCCGGGACCGGCACAGATACGCAGTATTTT. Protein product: CASSSGTGTDTQYF.

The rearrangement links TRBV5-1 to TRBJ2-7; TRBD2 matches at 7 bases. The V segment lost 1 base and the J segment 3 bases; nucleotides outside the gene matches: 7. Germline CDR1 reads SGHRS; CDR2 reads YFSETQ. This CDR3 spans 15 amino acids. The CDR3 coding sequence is TGCGCCAGCAGCTTGTTCTTTCGGGGGGACTACGAGCAGTACTTC. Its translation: CASSLFFRGDYEQYF.